These 26 T cell receptor beta chains share one sample of origin, sequenced in a study of beta chain features in type 1 diabetes. Overall study findings and caveats: The study found moderately but significantly shorter TCRB CDR3s in all four CD4+ subsets of Type 1 diabetes patients.

For these TCRs, the target antigens are not known. Since all of the isolated RNA was reverse transcribed, expressed TCRB transcripts were what got sequenced. This table comes from immunoSEQ multiplex PCR, and its TCRdb copy is limited to in-frame clones, with some not included. This sample has some 270,000 clones, with approximately 11% found just once. Sequenced sample: naive CD4+ T cells from blood. Source of these receptors: a man aged 30-40 years with type 1 diabetes.

This clone has a handful of counts. J is TRBJ2-7 and V is TRBV10-3, with D tentatively TRBD2 (6 bases). The CDR3 is 16 amino acids. With 6 bases removed from V and 6 bases from J, the gap between germline ends came to 24 bases. From germline, CDR1 is ENHRY and CDR2 SYGVKD. The CDR3 is CAISPSAGTGEGEQYF. CDR3 nucleotide sequence: TGTGCCATCAGCCCCTCGGCGGGGACGGGTGAAGGCGAGCAGTACTTC.

This clone was picked up a small number of times. At the DNA level, this CDR3 is encoded by other sequences in the same sample as well. This chain connects TRBV9 to TRBJ2-5; D is perhaps TRBD2 (6 bases). The germline V and J ends were trimmed by 0 bases and 1 base, with 13 bases remaining between them. The germline gives CDR1 SGDLS, CDR2 YYNGEE. The CDR3 extends over 16 amino acids. The CDR3 DNA reads TGTGCCAGCAGCGTAGCTCCAGCCGGGGGCCAAGAGACCCAGTACTTC. Encoded protein: CASSVAPAGGQETQYF.

The V gene is TRBV9, the J gene TRBJ2-2; TRBD2 matches 9 bases. This CDR3 spans 14 amino acids. V gave up 2 bases and J gave up 6 bases; unmatched junction bases: 2. CDR1 is SGDLS, CDR2 YYNGEE, per germline. The CDR3 nucleotides are TGTGCCAGCAGCGTGGCGGGGGGGCCCGGGGAGCTGTTTTTT. Amino acid sequence: CASSVAGGPGELFF.

CDR3 bases: TGTGCCTGGAGCAACAGGGGTGGCGGCAATCAGCCCCAGCATTTT. Protein: CAWSNRGGGNQPQHF. The chain is built from TRBV30 and TRBJ1-5; 7 bases map to TRBD1. CDR1 is GTSNPN and CDR2 is SVGIG in the germline V gene (reference sequence). Trimming took 3 bases from V and 2 from J; bases not matched to a gene: 7. CDR3 length equals 15 residues.

This clone was picked up a small number of times. The chain uses TRBV6-6 and TRBJ2-1; TRBD2 is a possible D gene (5 bases). The ends were cut back, 5 bases at V and 10 bases at J, with 12 bases in the middle. This CDR3 has 12 amino acids. Looked up from germline, CDR1 is MNHNY and CDR2 is SVGAGI (reference sequence). Written as DNA, the CDR3 is TGTGCCAGCAGTCCACAACCGGGAGAGCAGTTCTTC. Translation gives CASSPQPGEQFF.

In DNA form, the CDR3 reads TGCGCCAGCGCAGACAGGGACGGTTCACCCCTCCACTTT. Amino acids: CASADRDGSPLHF. The chain couples TRBV5-1 to TRBJ1-6; 7 bases agree with TRBD1. This CDR3 spans 13 amino acids. V gave up 7 bases and J gave up 9 bases; unmatched junction bases: 7. The germline V gene encodes CDR1 SGHRS and CDR2 YFSETQ.

The gene calls are TRBV9 and TRBJ2-7; TRBD2 matches 7 bases. Germline loops: CDR1 SGDLS, CDR2 YYNGEE. This CDR3 comprises 14 residues. With 4 bases clipped from V and 7 bases from J, the junction kept 11 bases outside the gene matches. The CDR3 loop reads CASSLDSLAAEQYF. The CDR3 region has the DNA TGTGCCAGCAGCCTCGACTCCCTAGCGGCGGAGCAGTACTTC.

This clone was seen more than once but under ten times. The chain uses TRBV4-2 and TRBJ2-1, with 13 bases aligning to TRBD2. The CDR3 has 17 amino acids. The J segment lost 8 bases and the V segment lost 1 base, leaving 8 bases of the junction unmatched. Per germline, CDR1 LGHNA and CDR2 YNFKEQ. The CDR3 sequence is CASSQAMTSGGSDEQFF. As DNA, the CDR3 is TGTGCCAGCAGCCAAGCCATGACTAGCGGGGGGAGCGATGAGCAGTTCTTC.

This chain links TRBV29-1 with TRBJ2-1, with 8 positions matching TRBD1. Looked up from germline, CDR1 is SQVTM and CDR2 is ANQGSEA. The CDR3 is 13 amino acids. Trimming took 7 bases from V and 10 from J; bases not matched to a gene: 12. The CDR3 sequence is CSGTGTGDGEQFF. CDR3 nucleotides: TGCAGCGGGACCGGGACAGGTGACGGGGAGCAGTTCTTC.

CDR3 amino acids: CASSFRGKDGTQYF. For the CDR3, the DNA is TGTGCCAGCAGCTTTAGGGGAAAAGATGGGACCCAGTACTTC. The chain carries TRBV11-1 and TRBJ2-5, with D possibly TRBD1 on 5 matching bases. This CDR3 region has 14 residues. V dropped 3 bases and J dropped 7 bases, with 15 bases sitting between them. In germline, CDR1 is SGHAT, CDR2 FQDESV (reference sequence).

This clone appeared a few times. V usage is TRBV9 and J usage is TRBJ1-1; TRBD1 might be the D (6 bases). V gave up 3 bases and J gave up 5 bases, with 17 bases separating them. The CDR3 sequence is 15 residues long. Germline-derived CDR1 and CDR2 are SGDLS and YYNGEE. The CDR3 region has the DNA TGTGCCAGCAGCGGCCGTACAGGGTTGGTGACTGAAGCTTTCTTT. Translating it yields CASSGRTGLVTEAFF.

The chain employs TRBV4-2 and TRBJ1-6, with 8 nucleotides matching TRBD1. V lost 4 bases, J lost 9 bases, and 14 bases stayed unmatched. CDR3 length equals 17 residues. Germline lookup yields CDR1 LGHNA and CDR2 YNFKEQ. CDR3 loop: CASSLKQQGGTSSPLHF. The CDR3 coding sequence is TGTGCCAGCAGCCTGAAACAACAGGGGGGCACGAGTTCACCCCTCCACTTT.

This clone was seen a few times. This chain uses TRBV7-2 with TRBJ1-2; D is undetermined. The CDR3 loop spans 14 amino acids. Trimming pared 1 base from V and 5 bases from J, leaving 11 bases between. CDR1 SGHTA and CDR2 FQGNSA come from the germline V gene. CDR3 sequence (DNA): TGTGCCAGCAGCTTAGGTAGCCGAGAGTATGGCTACACCTTC. Its translation is CASSLGSREYGYTF.

V gene TRBV23-1 combines with J gene TRBJ2-7, with 8 bases identical to TRBD2. TRBV23-1 is an ORF for which the function is uncertain. The CDR3 runs to 15 residues. The ends lost 6 bases at V and 1 base at J; junction bases unmatched: 8. CDR3: CASSRRGEGSYEQYF. Written as DNA, the CDR3 is TGCGCCAGCAGCCGGCGGGGGGAGGGTTCCTACGAGCAGTACTTC.

The table lists this clone with a few counts. The sample carries other DNA sequences with the same CDR3. The chain couples TRBV27 to TRBJ1-5; no reliable D call. CDR3 length: 12 residues. Germline assignment: CDR1 MNHEY and CDR2 SMNVEV (reference sequence). The V end was cut by 6 bases, the J end by 3 bases, with 6 bases between. The CDR3: CASSLPNQPQHF. CDR3 bases: TGTGCCAGCAGCCTCCCCAATCAGCCCCAGCATTTT.

This clone was seen a few times. The V gene is TRBV7-2, the J gene TRBJ1-2; perhaps TRBD1 as D (6 bases). Trimming removed 2 bases from V and 6 bases from J, with 16 bases in between. Looked up from germline, CDR1 is SGHTA and CDR2 is FQGNSA. The CDR3 sequence is 15 residues long. The chain's CDR3 is CASSLSGGLRDGYTF. CDR3 DNA sequence: TGTGCCAGCAGCTTATCGGGGGGCCTTCGGGATGGCTACACCTTC.

This sequence joins TRBV2 and TRBJ2-5, with D possibly matching TRBD2 (6 bases). Trimming left V 4 bases short and J 5 bases short, with 11 bases between. In germline, CDR1 is SNHLY, CDR2 FYNNEI. The CDR3 totals 13 residues. In nucleotides, the CDR3 is TGTGCCAGCAGTGGGACTACCGGGGAGACCCAGTACTTC. It specifies CASSGTTGETQYF.

The table lists this clone with a few counts. The CDR3: CASSLAPQGYTF. CDR3 nucleotide sequence: TGTGCCAGCAGCTTGGCCCCCCAGGGCTACACCTTC. The rearrangement uses TRBV5-6 and TRBJ1-2, with unresolved D. CDR1 is SGHDT, CDR2 YYEEEE, per germline. V was pared by 0 bases and J by 8 bases, with 8 bases between. The CDR3 has 12 residues. Together with reference TRBV5-6 and TRBJ1-2, the CDR3 gives the full variable domain: DAGVTQSPTHLIKTRGQQVTLRCSPKSGHDTVSWYQQALGQGPQFIFQYYEEEERQRGNFPDRFSGHQFPNYSSELNVNALLLGDSALYLCASSLAPQGYTFGSGTRLTVV.

V and J are TRBV7-2 and TRBJ2-5, with a possible D match to TRBD2 (5 bases). From germline, CDR1 is SGHTA and CDR2 FQGNSA. CDR3 length: 13 amino acids. The V and J ends lost 5 bases and 5 bases respectively, with 12 bases between them. The CDR3 region is CASSPEGRETQYF. CDR3 bases: TGTGCCAGCAGCCCCGAGGGCCGGGAGACCCAGTACTTC.

This chain joins TRBV18 and TRBJ2-1; D gene ambiguous. CDR1 KGHSH and CDR2 LQKENI come from the germline V gene. V was clipped by 3 bases and J by 5 bases, with 11 bases between them. The length of the CDR3 is 14 residues. The CDR3 nucleotides read TGTGCCAGCTCACCGAGTTGGCAGGACAATGAGCAGTTCTTC. The encoded protein is CASSPSWQDNEQFF.

The table lists this clone with a few counts. This chain connects TRBV11-2 to TRBJ2-7; a possible D gene is TRBD1 (6 bases). V lost 5 bases, J lost 2 bases, and 13 bases lay in between. Germline loops: CDR1 SGHAT, CDR2 FQNNGV. This CDR3 is built from 14 residues. The CDR3 nucleotides read TGTGCCAGCAGCCGCCGGACAGAGGCCTACGAGCAGTACTTC. Translating it yields CASSRRTEAYEQYF.

This clone has only a few counts. The genes are TRBV6-5 and TRBJ2-7; 9 bases map to TRBD1. The CDR3 length is 13 residues. With V trimmed by 11 bases and J by 1 base, 6 bases remained unmatched. CDR1 and CDR2 (germline): MNHEY, SVGAGI. CDR3 nucleotide sequence: TGTGCCGTCCGGGACAGGGTGTCCTACGAGCAGTACTTC. Translation gives CAVRDRVSYEQYF.

This clone was observed a handful of times. The sample holds other DNA sequences that translate to the same CDR3. The genes are TRBV10-3 and TRBJ2-7; TRBD1 agrees at 7 bases. Germline V gives CDR1 ENHRY, CDR2 SYGVKD. V shed 4 bases and J 2 bases; nucleotides not matched to a gene: 2. The CDR3 is 13 residues long. CDR3 loop: CAISGQGAYEQYF. The CDR3 DNA sequence: TGTGCCATCAGTGGTCAGGGGGCCTACGAGCAGTACTTC.

The chain links TRBV6-6 to TRBJ1-1; the D is unclear. Germline V gene data show CDR1 as MNHNY and CDR2 as SVGAGI (reference sequence). Trimming removed 5 bases at V and 5 bases at J, with 9 bases between. This CDR3 comprises 12 residues. In DNA form, the CDR3 reads TGTGCCAGCAGTAAGACGGGGACTGAAGCTTTCTTT. As protein: CASSKTGTEAFF.

V usage is TRBV12-5 and J usage is TRBJ2-7; weak D call: TRBD2 (5 bases). The V gene lost 6 bases and the J gene lost 2 bases, with 8 bases spanning the gap. The CDR3 is made up of 12 amino acids. Germline CDR1 reads LGHNT; CDR2 reads FRNRAP. The CDR3 here is CASGWGAYEQYF. CDR3 DNA: TGTGCTAGTGGCTGGGGAGCCTACGAGCAGTACTTC.

The chain couples TRBV6-1 to TRBJ2-5, with a possible D match to TRBD1 (6 bases). Trimming stripped 6 bases from V and 1 base from J, with 9 bases between. Germline CDR1 reads MNHNS; CDR2 reads SASEGT. CDR3 size: 13 residues. This CDR3 is CASRGQLQETQYF. CDR3 nucleotides: TGTGCCAGCAGAGGACAGCTCCAAGAGACCCAGTACTTC.